This T cell receptor (beta chain) was captured in a study of blood T cells in healthy people across ages. Notes on the study in general: Considered underestimates were the diversity estimates obtained from one million T cells. The unknown donor CMV status may have confounded expanded clonotype changes. Roughly linearly, TCR beta diversity per million T cells fell as age increased.

Primed by a sample-barcoded 5' primer and a J-beta primer mix, a second PCR proceeded for roughly 6 to 12 cycles. The template-switch adaptor, which had 12 random nucleotides, put a tag on each cDNA molecule. TCRdb recomputed calls from the 5' RACE reads with MiXCR, one row per CDR3 protein. The sample shows 650,000 to 800,000 distinct CDR3 sequences, roughly 44% of them seen only once. The CDR3 has 13 amino acids. Germline V gene lookup returns CDR1 MNHEY and CDR2 SVGAGI. The V end was cut by 8 bases, the J end by 5 bases, with 13 bases between. About this clonotype itself: Its antigen is not identified.

Sequenced input: blood. This chain connects TRBV6-5 to TRBJ2-1; D tentatively reads TRBD1 or TRBD2 (5 bases each). The receptor comes from a man between 60 and 75 years old in good health. The chain's CDR3 is CASGTGRHNEQFF. The CDR3 nucleotides read TGTGCCAGCGGGACGGGGCGACACAATGAGCAGTTCTTC.